These 30 T cell receptor beta chains came from one sample sequenced in a study of shared clonotypes between healthy human individuals. Profiling relied on immunoSEQ multiplex PCR, and the TCRdb table lists in-frame clones only, not all of them. Of hundreds of thousands of clones listed, 55% to 85% are singletons. Sequenced: memory CD4+ T cells sorted from blood. Subset defined: CD45RA-negative fraction. All receptors derive from a woman in her thirties in good health.

The gene calls are TRBV29-1 and TRBJ1-2; 7 bases agree with TRBD1. J was trimmed by 4 bases and V by 6 bases; bases with no gene match: 5. Per the germline V gene, CDR1 is SQVTM and CDR2 is ANQGSEA. The CDR3 loop spans 12 amino acids. This CDR3 is CSVGQAGYGYTF. In nucleotides, the CDR3 is TGCAGCGTCGGACAGGCCGGCTATGGCTACACCTTC.

The V gene is TRBV10-3, the J gene TRBJ2-7, with 9 bases lining up with TRBD1. CDR1 ENHRY and CDR2 SYGVKD come from the germline V gene. The V and J ends lost 9 bases and 7 bases, in that order; junction bases with no gene match: 13. CDR3 size: 14 residues. CDR3 nucleotide sequence: TGTGCCATTCGACAGGGGGAAACATTGGGTGAGCAGTACTTC. Translation gives CAIRQGETLGEQYF.

This clone was seen a handful of times. The chain employs TRBV20-1 and TRBJ1-2; D not certain. CDR3 length: 11 residues. The V end was cut by 4 bases, the J end by 8 bases, with 11 bases between. Germline V gives CDR1 DFQATT, CDR2 SNEGSKA (reference sequence). The CDR3 DNA reads as TGCAGTGCTAATTCCGAGTACGGCTACACCTTC. Its translation is CSANSEYGYTF.

This chain connects TRBV27 to TRBJ2-7; D is possibly TRBD2 (6 bases). CDR1 MNHEY and CDR2 SMNVEV come from the germline V gene (reference sequence). V was cut by 0 bases and J by 7 bases, with 13 bases left in between. The CDR3 consists of 14 residues. CDR3 DNA sequence: TGTGCCAGCAGTTTATCCGTCGGGAGTGGTGAGCAGTACTTC. Translated, it gives CASSLSVGSGEQYF.

The gene calls are TRBV28 and TRBJ2-7, with 7 bases matching TRBD1. V lost 1 base, J lost 2 bases, and 20 bases stayed unmatched. The CDR3 has 20 residues. Germline V gene sequence: CDR1 MDHEN, CDR2 SYDVKM. CDR3 nucleotides: TGTGCCAGCAGTTTATTTGGAAGGTGGGGGTCAGGGGGAGAACCCTACGAGCAGTACTTC. It specifies CASSLFGRWGSGGEPYEQYF. Using reference TRBV28 and TRBJ2-7 for the parts outside the CDR3, the full variable domain is DVKVTQSSRYLVKRTGEKVFLECVQDMDHENMFWYRQDPGLGLRLIYFSYDVKMKEKGDIPEGYSVSREKKERFSLILESASTNQTSMYLCASSLFGRWGSGGEPYEQYFGPGTRLTVT.

The rearrangement joins TRBV5-1 to TRBJ2-2; no firm D call. The CDR3 consists of 15 residues. Looked up from germline, CDR1 is SGHRS and CDR2 is YFSETQ. V shed 0 bases and J shed 5 bases, with 11 bases lying between them. As DNA, the CDR3 is TGCGCCAGCAGCTTGGTGGCAGGAGCGACCGGGGAGCTGTTTTTT. The encoded protein is CASSLVAGATGELFF.

This clone was seen only a few times. V is TRBV19 and J is TRBJ2-5; D is uncertain. Germline values: CDR1 LNHDA, CDR2 SQIVND (reference sequence). V was shortened by 3 bases and J by 5 bases, with 13 bases between the two germline ends. The CDR3 runs 14 residues. This chain's CDR3 is CASSIGRHSETQYF. The CDR3 region has the DNA TGTGCCAGTAGTATTGGTAGGCACAGCGAGACCCAGTACTTC.

This chain joins TRBV7-2 and TRBJ2-5, with D perhaps TRBD1 (5 bases). CDR1 and CDR2 from the germline V gene are SGHTA and FQGNSA. The CDR3 contains 14 residues. Deletions cut 3 bases from V and 4 bases from J, with 12 bases between. CDR3 amino acids: CASSLQGMGETQYF. The DNA for the CDR3 is TGTGCCAGCAGCTTGCAGGGAATGGGAGAGACCCAGTACTTC.

The chain employs TRBV27 and TRBJ2-2, with D unresolved. This CDR3 has 12 amino acids. The V end lost 5 bases, the J end lost 5 bases, and 6 bases lay between the germline ends. The germline CDR1 and CDR2 sequences are MNHEY and SMNVEV (reference sequence). CDR3 residues: CASSHPTGELFF. The CDR3 DNA is TGTGCCAGCAGTCACCCTACCGGGGAGCTGTTTTTT.

This clone showed up just a few times. V and J are TRBV5-4 and TRBJ1-1; no definite D call. This CDR3 region has 15 residues. Germline values: CDR1 SGHNT, CDR2 YYREEE (reference sequence). Trimming stripped 4 bases from V and 3 bases from J, with 16 bases between. The CDR3 DNA reads TGTGCCAGCAGCCCCGAAGGACGTCGGTACACTGAAGCTTTCTTT. Its protein is CASSPEGRRYTEAFF. The full variable domain, completed using reference TRBV5-4 and TRBJ1-1, is ETGVTQSPTHLIKTRGQQVTLRCSSQSGHNTVSWYQQALGQGPQFIFQYYREEENGRGNFPPRFSGLQFPNYSSELNVNALELDDSALYLCASSPEGRRYTEAFFGQGTRLTVV.

The chain employs TRBV6-5 and TRBJ2-2; maybe TRBD1 (6 bases). Trimming pared 5 bases from V and 2 bases from J, leaving 12 bases between. The CDR3 extends over 15 amino acids. Germline V gives CDR1 MNHEY, CDR2 SVGAGI. Here the CDR3 reads CASSHRDINTGELFF. The DNA of the CDR3 is TGTGCCAGCAGTCACAGGGACATCAACACCGGGGAGCTGTTTTTT.

The V gene is TRBV5-6, the J gene TRBJ1-2; D unresolved. Trimming removed 6 bases from V and 1 base from J, with 13 bases in between. CDR3 length: 14 amino acids. The germline V gene encodes CDR1 SGHDT and CDR2 YYEEEE. The CDR3 nucleotides read TGTGCCAGCACCCCTTTTAGCGGTAACTATGGCTACACCTTC. This gives the protein CASTPFSGNYGYTF.

The chain combines TRBV5-1 with TRBJ2-7, with TRBD2 identical over 13 bases. CDR1 is SGHRS, CDR2 YFSETQ, per germline. The CDR3 contains 16 residues. J gave up 2 bases and V 0 bases, and 2 bases lay outside the gene matches. The CDR3 bases are TGCGCCAGCAGCTTGGAACTAGCGGGAGGGCCCTACGAGCAGTACTTC. Translating it yields CASSLELAGGPYEQYF. Complete variable domain (other parts from reference TRBV5-1 and TRBJ2-7): KAGVTQTPRYLIKTRGQQVTLSCSPISGHRSVSWYQQTPGQGLQFLFEYFSETQRNKGNFPGRFSGRQFSNSRSEMNVSTLELGDSALYLCASSLELAGGPYEQYFGPGTRLTVT.

CDR3 sequence: CASSPLTGGGSYNEQFF. CDR3 DNA: TGTGCCAGCAGCCCCTTGACAGGGGGGGGCTCCTACAATGAGCAGTTCTTC. The V and J genes are TRBV11-3 and TRBJ2-1; 9 bases are a match to TRBD1. The CDR3 contains 17 residues. Trimming cost V 5 bases and J 0 bases; bases outside gene matches: 8. CDR1 and CDR2 (germline): SGHNT, YENEEA.

This clone was detected once. The genes are TRBV28 and TRBJ1-2; D is unresolved. V lost 2 bases and J lost 6, with 7 bases in between. The V gene's germline CDR1 is MDHEN and CDR2 SYDVKM. The CDR3 consists of 12 residues. CDR3 in DNA: TGTGCCAGCAGTTTACAGACTCATGGCTACACCTTC. It codes for CASSLQTHGYTF.

The rearrangement joins TRBV28 to TRBJ2-3; 10 bases match TRBD2. The junction had 7 bases not matched to a gene; V was cut back by 1 base and J by 3 bases. CDR3 length equals 17 residues. Germline CDR1 reads MDHEN; CDR2 reads SYDVKM. The chain's CDR3 is CASSLLGLAGATDTQYF. In nucleotides, the CDR3 is TGTGCCAGCAGTTTATTGGGGCTAGCGGGAGCTACAGATACGCAGTATTTT.

This clone showed up just once. This rearrangement joins TRBV7-9 to TRBJ2-1, with D possibly matching TRBD1 (6 bases). CDR3 size: 15 residues. V was trimmed by 4 bases and J by 9 bases, leaving 19 bases between them. The germline V gene encodes CDR1 SEHNR and CDR2 FQNEAQ (reference sequence). CDR3 loop: CASSYSAGDLSEQFF. The CDR3 bases are TGTGCCAGCAGCTATTCGGCAGGGGATTTGAGTGAGCAGTTCTTC. Full variable domain (rest looked up from reference TRBV7-9 and TRBJ2-1): DTGVSQNPRHKITKRGQNVTFRCDPISEHNRLYWYRQTLGQGPEFLTYFQNEAQLEKSRLLSDRFSAERPKGSFSTLEIQRTEQGDSAMYLCASSYSAGDLSEQFFGPGTRLTVL.

V is TRBV19 and J is TRBJ2-4; 14 positions match TRBD2. The V segment lost 0 bases and the J segment 5 bases; nucleotides outside the gene matches: 6. Germline V gene sequence: CDR1 LNHDA, CDR2 SQIVND (reference sequence). The CDR3 loop spans 18 amino acids. This CDR3 is CASSIDPPGLAGENIQYF. The CDR3, as DNA: TGTGCCAGTAGTATAGATCCCCCGGGACTAGCGGGAGAAAACATTCAGTACTTC.

In this sample, this clone turned up a few times. CDR3 DNA: TGTGCCAGTAGTCGTGAAGAGACCCAGTACTTC. It translates to CASSREETQYF. This rearrangement joins TRBV19 to TRBJ2-5; D is uncertain. Germline CDR1 and CDR2: LNHDA and SQIVND (reference sequence). The V end was cut by 5 bases, the J end by 3 bases, with 4 bases between. There are 11 residues in the CDR3.

The CDR3 DNA follows: TGCGCCAGCAGCGTGACTGAACGCACAGATACGCAGTATTTT. This sequence encodes CASSVTERTDTQYF. V and J are TRBV5-1 and TRBJ2-3; no clear D gene. With 4 bases removed from V and 1 base from J, the gap between germline ends came to 10 bases. CDR3 length: 14 amino acids. The germline gives CDR1 SGHRS, CDR2 YFSETQ.

This clone was seen ten or more times. V and J are TRBV12-5 and TRBJ1-1; 10 bases match TRBD1. The CDR3 is 15 amino acids. The V and J ends lost 1 base and 2 bases, in that order; junction bases with no gene match: 1. Germline CDR1 reads LGHNT; CDR2 reads FRNRAP. The CDR3 reads CASGLGQGANTEAFF. The CDR3 nucleotides are TGTGCTAGTGGTTTGGGACAGGGGGCTAACACTGAAGCTTTCTTT.

J is TRBJ2-3 and V is TRBV5-1; 10 positions agree with TRBD2. Germline-derived CDR1 and CDR2 are SGHRS and YFSETQ. J was trimmed by 3 bases and V by 1 base; bases with no gene match: 8. The CDR3 runs 17 residues. The CDR3 DNA follows: TGCGCCAGCAGCTTGCCCTCTGGACTAGCGGATACAGATACGCAGTATTTT. The encoded protein is CASSLPSGLADTDTQYF.

The chain combines TRBV28 with TRBJ2-7; possibly TRBD1 or TRBD2 for D (5 bases each). This CDR3 comprises 15 residues. Germline V gives CDR1 MDHEN, CDR2 SYDVKM. Trimming stripped 3 bases from V and 6 bases from J, with 18 bases between. The CDR3 reads CASSFGKGRVGEQYF. The CDR3 DNA reads TGTGCCAGCAGTTTCGGAAAGGGGAGAGTCGGCGAGCAGTACTTC.

The gene calls are TRBV28 and TRBJ2-1; TRBD2 matches at 9 bases. CDR1 and CDR2 from the germline V gene are MDHEN and SYDVKM. This CDR3 region has 16 residues. J gave up 5 bases and V 5 bases, and 10 bases lay outside the gene matches. DNA of the CDR3: TGTGCCAGCAGTGGGACTAGCTCCGGACGAGACAATGAGCAGTTCTTC. Amino acid sequence: CASSGTSSGRDNEQFF.

CDR3 coding DNA: TGTGCCAGTCGGGGCGGGACCGGTCAGCCCCAGCATTTT. It specifies CASRGGTGQPQHF. The chain combines TRBV27 with TRBJ1-5; tentatively, D is TRBD1 (5 bases). The CDR3 is 13 amino acids. Germline V CDR1 and CDR2: MNHEY, SMNVEV (reference sequence). The V and J ends lost 9 bases and 6 bases respectively, with 15 bases between them.

The V and J genes are TRBV19 and TRBJ1-5; maybe TRBD1 (5 bases). CDR3 size: 16 residues. The ends were cut back, 7 bases at V and 0 bases at J, with 16 bases in the middle. Germline assignment: CDR1 LNHDA and CDR2 SQIVND (reference sequence). DNA of the CDR3: TGTGCCAGTACTTCCCTGGGAGGGGATAGCAATCAGCCCCAGCATTTT. As protein: CASTSLGGDSNQPQHF.

This clone was picked up one time. This sequence joins TRBV10-3 and TRBJ2-1; perhaps TRBD2 as D (6 bases). The CDR3 has 15 amino acids. Germline V gives CDR1 ENHRY, CDR2 SYGVKD. V shed 4 bases and J shed 9 bases, with 19 bases lying between them. In DNA, the CDR3 is TGTGCCATCAGTGGAGAGGGCCACATGGAGGGTGAGCAGTTCTTC. Translating it yields CAISGEGHMEGEQFF.

The gene calls are TRBV19 and TRBJ2-2, with 8 bases lining up with TRBD1. V shed 5 bases, J shed 6 bases, and the junction held 8 bases outside the gene matches. The length of the CDR3 is 15 residues. CDR1 LNHDA and CDR2 SQIVND come from the germline V gene (reference sequence). CDR3 bases: TGTGCCAGTAGTGGACAGGGTTTTCAGGCCGGGGAGCTGTTTTTT. The encoded protein is CASSGQGFQAGELFF.

The chain carries TRBV11-2 and TRBJ1-1; D gene unclear. This CDR3 is 16 amino acids long. Trimming shortened V by 2 bases and J by 1 base, and 14 bases separated the two germline ends. Germline CDR1 and CDR2: SGHAT and FQNNGV. The CDR3 here is CASSLPTDGENTEAFF. CDR3 DNA: TGTGCCAGCAGCTTACCGACGGATGGGGAGAACACTGAAGCTTTCTTT. The full variable domain, completed using reference TRBV11-2 and TRBJ1-1, is EAGVAQSPRYKIIEKRQSVAFWCNPISGHATLYWYQQILGQGPKLLIQFQNNGVVDDSQLPKDRFSAERLKGVDSTLKIQPAKLEDSAVYLCASSLPTDGENTEAFFGQGTRLTVV.

This rearrangement joins TRBV18 to TRBJ2-2; TRBD2 aligns across 7 bases. V shed 0 bases, J shed 2 bases, and the junction held 0 bases outside the gene matches. The CDR3 totals 15 residues. Germline values: CDR1 KGHSH, CDR2 LQKENI. The CDR3 region has the DNA TGTGCCAGCTCACCACCGGGACTAAACACCGGGGAGCTGTTTTTT. This codes for CASSPPGLNTGELFF.